This is a list of T cell receptor beta chains from one sample in a study of blood T cell repertoires in COVID-19. Clones were sequenced by immunoSEQ multiplex PCR, and TCRdb holds only the in-frame ones, with some missing. The repertoire holds 55,000 to 70,000 clones, with roughly 80% as singletons. The sample comprised peripheral blood. Source of these receptors: a woman of 80 years or more with acute or convalescent COVID-19. Each CDR3 is given with its conserved first and last residue. D genes are given only for firm matches. Some rows mark clone size as missing; the rest say once, few, many or name a class of expanded clone.

size	V	D	length	J	DNA	CDR3
NA	TRBV5-1	NA	17	TRBJ2-2	TGCGCCAGCAGCCCTCTCCTAGCGAACGCGAACACCGGGGAGCTGTTTTTT	CASSPLLANANTGELFF
NA	TRBV5-1	NA	16	TRBJ2-5	TGCGCCAGCAGCACGGGACAGGATAGCGGGTCAGAGACCCAGTACTTC	CASSTGQDSGSETQYF
NA	TRBV5-8	TRBD1	14	TRBJ1-5	TGTGCCAGCAGCTCGGGACAGGGCAATCAGCCCCAGCATTTT	CASSSGQGNQPQHF
NA	TRBV9	NA	14	TRBJ1-1	TGTGCCAGCAGCGTAGGTCTAAGAAACACTGAAGCTTTCTTT	CASSVGLRNTEAFF
NA	TRBV7-2	TRBD1	14	TRBJ2-7	TGTGCCAGCAGCTTCGGGGACAGCTCCTACGAGCAGTACTTT	CASSFGDSSYEQYF
NA	TRBV2	TRBD1	17	TRBJ2-6	TGTGCCAGCAGTCCGGGACAGGGCGTCCAAGGGGCCAACGTCCTGACTTTC	CASSPGQGVQGANVLTF
NA	TRBV4-1	NA	14	TRBJ1-6	TGCGCCAGCAGCTCCTTGGCGGGGGATTCACCCCTCCACTTT	CASSSLAGDSPLHF
NA	TRBV29-1	TRBD2	14	TRBJ2-3	TGCAGCGTTACAAGCGGGAATAAAGTAAATACGCAGTATTTT	CSVTSGNKVNTQYF
NA	TRBV6-5	NA	13	TRBJ1-4	TGTGCCAGCAGGGGGGCGGCTAATGAAAAACTGTTTTTT	CASRGAANEKLFF
NA	TRBV5-8	NA	15	TRBJ1-3	TGTGCCAGCAGCCTCCGGTCAGGGGCTGGAAACACCATATATTTT	CASSLRSGAGNTIYF
NA	TRBV11-2	TRBD2	15	TRBJ2-7	TGTGCCAGCAGCTTACAGCGGGGGGCCCCCTACGAGCAGTACTTC	CASSLQRGAPYEQYF
NA	TRBV2	NA	16	TRBJ2-2	TGTGCCAGCAGGGCACGTGGGACACGGGACACCGGGGAGCTGTTTTTT	CASRARGTRDTGELFF
few	TRBV5-6	NA	16	TRBJ1-2	TGTGCCAGCAGCTTGAGGGAGTTGTTAGGGAACTATGGCTACACCTTC	CASSLRELLGNYGYTF
NA	TRBV19	NA	11	TRBJ2-1	TGTGCCAGTAGTCTCTACAATGAGCAGTTCTTC	CASSLYNEQFF
NA	TRBV11-2	TRBD2	16	TRBJ2-5	TGTGCCAGCAGCCTTACTAGCGGGGGGGCCGCGGAGACCCAGTACTTC	CASSLTSGGAAETQYF
NA	TRBV9	NA	15	TRBJ2-3	TGTGCCAGCAGCGTAGTAGGTCGGGACACAGATACGCAGTATTTT	CASSVVGRDTDTQYF
NA	TRBV7-9	TRBD1	17	TRBJ1-1	TGTGCCAGCACCCGGGGACAGGGGGGGCCCATGAACACTGAAGCTTTCTTT	CASTRGQGGPMNTEAFF
NA	TRBV5-5	TRBD1	17	TRBJ1-4	TGTGCCAGCAGCGTTCGGACAGGCGGTCAAGGACATGAAAAACTGTTTTTT	CASSVRTGGQGHEKLFF
NA	TRBV20-1	TRBD2	13	TRBJ2-1	TGCAGTGCTAGTAGATCTAGCGGCAATGAGCAGTTCTTC	CSASRSSGNEQFF
NA	TRBV7-2	NA	14	TRBJ1-5	TGTGCCAGCAGCCCGAGGGTGGGGGGTCAGCCCCAGCATTTT	CASSPRVGGQPQHF
NA	TRBV7-8	NA	14	TRBJ1-1	TGTGCCAGCAGCCTATACGGGGTACGGACTGAAGCTTTCTTT	CASSLYGVRTEAFF
NA	TRBV21-1	NA	16	TRBJ1-1	TGTGCCAGCAGCAAAGTGAGGAGACAGGGTATCACTGAAGCTTTCTTT	CASSKVRRQGITEAFF
NA	TRBV2	TRBD2	14	TRBJ2-2	TGTGCCAGCATAAGCGGGGGGAGCTCCGGGGAGCTGTTTTTT	CASISGGSSGELFF
once	TRBV6-1	TRBD1	15	TRBJ1-2	TGTGCCAGCAGTGAGGAGGGACAGCCAGTCTATGGCTACACCTTC	CASSEEGQPVYGYTF
NA	TRBV3-1/TRBV3-2	NA	15	TRBJ2-1	TGTGCCAGCAGCCAAGTCCGGGTATCAAACAATGAGCAGTTCTTC	CASSQVRVSNNEQFF
NA	TRBV5-1	NA	14	TRBJ1-1	TGCGCCAGCAGCTCTGGACAGCTCGACACTGAAGCTTTCTTT	CASSSGQLDTEAFF
NA	TRBV2	TRBD1	15	TRBJ2-1	TGTGCCAGCAACCCCTTCGACAGGGTGAAAAATGAGCAGTTCTTC	CASNPFDRVKNEQFF
NA	TRBV2	TRBD1	15	TRBJ1-4	TGTGCCAGCAGGGAAACAGGGGCAACTAATGAAAAACTGTTTTTT	CASRETGATNEKLFF
NA	TRBV27	NA	15	TRBJ1-2	TGTGCCAGCAGTCCAGGGGACACACCTAACTATGGCTACACCTTC	CASSPGDTPNYGYTF
NA	TRBV6-5	NA	13	TRBJ1-2	TGTGCCAGCAGTTACTCGGAGCTGAATGGCTACACCTTC	CASSYSELNGYTF
NA	TRBV11-1	NA	15	TRBJ1-1	TGTGCCAGCAGCTTGCTTACAGCTATGAACACTGAAGCTTTCTTT	CASSLLTAMNTEAFF
NA	TRBV6-4	TRBD2	16	TRBJ2-2	TGTGCCAGCAGACCCTGGACTAGCGAGAACACCGGGGAGCTGTTTTTT	CASRPWTSENTGELFF
NA	TRBV7-2	TRBD2	14	TRBJ2-1	TGTGCCAGCAGCTTCCGGACTAGCGGGGGCCCAGAGTTCTTC	CASSFRTSGGPEFF
NA	TRBV19	NA	13	TRBJ1-5	TGTGCCAGTAAGACAGGCGGCAATCAGCCCCAGCATTTT	CASKTGGNQPQHF
NA	TRBV7-9	NA	15	TRBJ2-7	TGTGCCAGCAGCTTAGGAGCAGGGGCTAGGAACGAGCAGTACTTC	CASSLGAGARNEQYF
NA	TRBV5-1	TRBD2	15	TRBJ2-1	TGCGCCAGCAGCTTGGTACTAGCGGCCTACAATGAGCAGTTCTTC	CASSLVLAAYNEQFF
NA	TRBV7-8	NA	13	TRBJ1-1	TGTGCCAGCAGCCCCGGGAGGAACACTGAAGCTTTCTTT	CASSPGRNTEAFF
NA	TRBV27	TRBD1	15	TRBJ2-7	TGTGCCAGCAGTTTTCTCGGACAGGGGGCGAACGAGCAGTACTTC	CASSFLGQGANEQYF
NA	TRBV4-1	NA	15	TRBJ1-5	TGCGCCAGCAGCCAAGAACGGACAGGCAATCAGCCCCAGCATTTT	CASSQERTGNQPQHF
NA	TRBV6-2/TRBV6-3	NA	16	TRBJ1-2	TGTGCCAGCAGTTTAGGTGGGCCAGATAAGGTCGATGGCTACACCTTC	CASSLGGPDKVDGYTF